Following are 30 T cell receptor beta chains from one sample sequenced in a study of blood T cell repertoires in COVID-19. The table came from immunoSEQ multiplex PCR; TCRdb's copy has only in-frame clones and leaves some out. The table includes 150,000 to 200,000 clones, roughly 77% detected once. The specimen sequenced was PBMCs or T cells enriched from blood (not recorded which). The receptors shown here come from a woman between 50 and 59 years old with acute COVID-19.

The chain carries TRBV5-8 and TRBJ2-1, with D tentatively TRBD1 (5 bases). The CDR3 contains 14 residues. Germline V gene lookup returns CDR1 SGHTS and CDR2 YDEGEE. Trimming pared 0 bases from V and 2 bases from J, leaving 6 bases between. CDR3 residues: CASSLGGPYNEQFF. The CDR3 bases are TGTGCCAGCAGCTTGGGGGGCCCCTACAATGAGCAGTTCTTC.

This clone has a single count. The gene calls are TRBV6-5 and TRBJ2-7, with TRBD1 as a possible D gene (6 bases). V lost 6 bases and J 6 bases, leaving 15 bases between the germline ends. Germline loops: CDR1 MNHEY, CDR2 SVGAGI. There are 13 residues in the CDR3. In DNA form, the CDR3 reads TGTGCCAGCAGGAAGAACAGGGTGGGCGAGCAGTACGTC. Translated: CASRKNRVGEQYV.

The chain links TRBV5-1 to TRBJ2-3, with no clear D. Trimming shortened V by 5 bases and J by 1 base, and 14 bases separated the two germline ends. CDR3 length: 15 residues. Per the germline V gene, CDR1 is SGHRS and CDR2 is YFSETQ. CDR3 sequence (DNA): TGCGCCAGCAGTGAGCCAAACTCACGCACAGATACGCAGTATTTT. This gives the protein CASSEPNSRTDTQYF.

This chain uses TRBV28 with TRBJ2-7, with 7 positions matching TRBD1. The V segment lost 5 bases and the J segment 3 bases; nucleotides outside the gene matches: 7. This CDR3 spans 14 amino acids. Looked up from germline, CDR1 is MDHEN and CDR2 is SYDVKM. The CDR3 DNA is TGTGCCAGCAGTCCCGGGACAGCGATCTACGAGCAGTACGTC. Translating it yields CASSPGTAIYEQYV.

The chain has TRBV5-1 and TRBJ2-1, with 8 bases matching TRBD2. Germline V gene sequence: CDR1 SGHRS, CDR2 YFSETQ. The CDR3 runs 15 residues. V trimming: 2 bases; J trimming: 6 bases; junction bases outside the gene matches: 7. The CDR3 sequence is CASSFTRGGVNEQFF. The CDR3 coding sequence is TGCGCCAGCAGCTTTACCCGGGGGGGTGTCAATGAGCAGTTCTTC.

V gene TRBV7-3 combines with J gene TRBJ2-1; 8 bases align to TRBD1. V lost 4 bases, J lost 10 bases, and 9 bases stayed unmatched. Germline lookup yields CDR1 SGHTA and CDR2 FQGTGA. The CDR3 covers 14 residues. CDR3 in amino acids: CASSSDREVREQFF. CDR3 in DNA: TGTGCCAGCAGCTCGGACAGGGAAGTGCGCGAGCAGTTCTTC.

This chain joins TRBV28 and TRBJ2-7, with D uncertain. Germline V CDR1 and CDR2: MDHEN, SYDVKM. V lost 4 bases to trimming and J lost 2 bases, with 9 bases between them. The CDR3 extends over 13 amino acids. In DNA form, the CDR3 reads TGTGCCAGCAGTTCGACTGCTACCTACGAGCAGTACGTC. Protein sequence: CASSSTATYEQYV.

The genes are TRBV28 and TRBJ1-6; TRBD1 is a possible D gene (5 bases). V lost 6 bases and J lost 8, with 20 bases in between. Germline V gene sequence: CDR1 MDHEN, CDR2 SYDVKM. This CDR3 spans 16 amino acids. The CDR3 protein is CASSPLFGGFDSPLHF. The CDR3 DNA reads TGTGCCAGCAGCCCTTTGTTTGGGGGGTTCGATTCACCCCTCCACTTT.

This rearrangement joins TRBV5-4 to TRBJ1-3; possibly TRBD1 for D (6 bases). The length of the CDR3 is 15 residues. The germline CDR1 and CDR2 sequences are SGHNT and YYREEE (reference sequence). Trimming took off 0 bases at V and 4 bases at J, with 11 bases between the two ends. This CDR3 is CASSLGQALGNTIYF. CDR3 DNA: TGTGCCAGCAGCTTGGGACAGGCCCTGGGAAACACCATATATTTT.

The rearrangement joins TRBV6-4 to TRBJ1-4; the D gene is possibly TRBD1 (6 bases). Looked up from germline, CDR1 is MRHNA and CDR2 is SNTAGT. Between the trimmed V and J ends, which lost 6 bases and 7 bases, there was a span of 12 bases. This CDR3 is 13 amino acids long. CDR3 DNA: TGTGCCAGCAGCGGAGAACAGGGTGAAAAACTGTTTTTT. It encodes CASSGEQGEKLFF.

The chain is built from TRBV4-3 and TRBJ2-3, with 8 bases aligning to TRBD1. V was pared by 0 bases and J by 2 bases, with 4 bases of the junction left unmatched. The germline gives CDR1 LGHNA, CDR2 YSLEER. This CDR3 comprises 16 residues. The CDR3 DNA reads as TGCGCCAGCAGCCAAGATCCGGACAGGGCCACAGATACGCAGTATTTT. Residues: CASSQDPDRATDTQYF.

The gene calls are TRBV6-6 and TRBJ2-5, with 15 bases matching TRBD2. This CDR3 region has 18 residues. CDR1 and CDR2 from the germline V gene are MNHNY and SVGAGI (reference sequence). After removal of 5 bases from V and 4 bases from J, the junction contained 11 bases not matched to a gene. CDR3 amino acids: CASSPGLAGGPGAETQYF. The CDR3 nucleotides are TGTGCCAGCAGTCCTGGACTAGCGGGGGGGCCCGGGGCAGAGACCCAGTACTTC.

The CDR3 is CASTWTGRSNQPQHF. The CDR3 region has the DNA TGTGCCAGCACCTGGACAGGGCGAAGCAATCAGCCCCAGCATTTT. This chain joins TRBV21-1 and TRBJ1-5; TRBD1 is the table's D call, not checked against the DNA. TRBV21-1 is a documented pseudogene. This CDR3 comprises 15 residues.

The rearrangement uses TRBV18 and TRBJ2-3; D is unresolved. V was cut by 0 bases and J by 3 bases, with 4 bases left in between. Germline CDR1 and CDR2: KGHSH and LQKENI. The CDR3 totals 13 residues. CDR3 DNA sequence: TGTGCCAGCTCACCACCGGCAACAGATACGCAGTATTTT. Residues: CASSPPATDTQYF.

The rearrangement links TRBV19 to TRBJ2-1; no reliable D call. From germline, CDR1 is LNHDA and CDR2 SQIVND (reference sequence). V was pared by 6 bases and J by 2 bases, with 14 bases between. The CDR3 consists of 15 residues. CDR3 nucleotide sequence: TGTGCCAGTAGAGGTCGGGTAGCCACCTACAATGAGCAGTTCTTC. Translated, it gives CASRGRVATYNEQFF.

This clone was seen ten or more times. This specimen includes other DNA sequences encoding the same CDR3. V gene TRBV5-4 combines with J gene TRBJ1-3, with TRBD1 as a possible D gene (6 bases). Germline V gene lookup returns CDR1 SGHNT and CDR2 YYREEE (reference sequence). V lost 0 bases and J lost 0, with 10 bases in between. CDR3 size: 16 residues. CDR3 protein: CASSLAGASSGNTIYF. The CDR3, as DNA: TGTGCCAGCAGCTTGGCAGGGGCGAGCTCTGGAAACACCATATATTTT.

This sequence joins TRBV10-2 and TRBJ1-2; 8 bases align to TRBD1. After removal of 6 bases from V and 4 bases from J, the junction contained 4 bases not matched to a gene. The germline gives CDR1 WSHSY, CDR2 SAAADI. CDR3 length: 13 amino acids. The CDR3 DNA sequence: TGCGCCAGCAGCCCGACAGGGGTCTATGGCTACACCTTC. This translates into CASSPTGVYGYTF.

The DNA of the CDR3 is TGTGCCAGCAGCTTTTGGTTCCGGCTAGCGGGGGCGAACACCGGGGAGCTGTTTTTT. Translating gives CASSFWFRLAGANTGELFF. The chain recombines TRBV7-9 with TRBJ2-2; 10 bases align to TRBD2. Trimming cost V 3 bases and J 0 bases; bases outside gene matches: 10. Germline lookup yields CDR1 SEHNR and CDR2 FQNEAQ (reference sequence). The CDR3 has 19 residues. The whole variable domain, filled in from reference TRBV7-9 and TRBJ2-2, reads DTGVSQNPRHKITKRGQNVTFRCDPISEHNRLYWYRQTLGQGPEFLTYFQNEAQLEKSRLLSDRFSAERPKGSFSTLEIQRTEQGDSAMYLCASSFWFRLAGANTGELFFGEGSRLTVL.

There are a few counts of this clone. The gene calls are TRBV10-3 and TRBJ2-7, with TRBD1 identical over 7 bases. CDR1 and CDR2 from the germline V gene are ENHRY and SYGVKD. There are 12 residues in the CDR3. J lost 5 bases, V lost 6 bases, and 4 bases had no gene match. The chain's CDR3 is CAISNRGHEQYV. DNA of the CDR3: TGTGCCATCAGCAACAGGGGCCACGAGCAGTACGTC.

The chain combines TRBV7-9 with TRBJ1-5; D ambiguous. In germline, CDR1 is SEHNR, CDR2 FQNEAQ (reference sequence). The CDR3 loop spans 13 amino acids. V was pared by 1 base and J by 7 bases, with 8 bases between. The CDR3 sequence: CASSLDSLQPQHF. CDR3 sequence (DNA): TGTGCCAGCAGCTTAGACTCCTTGCAGCCCCAGCATTTT.

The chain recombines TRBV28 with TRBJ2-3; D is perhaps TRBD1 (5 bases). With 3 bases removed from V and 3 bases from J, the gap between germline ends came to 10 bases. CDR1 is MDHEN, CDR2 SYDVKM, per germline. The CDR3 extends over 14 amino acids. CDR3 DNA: TGTGCCAGCAGTTTTCTCAGGGAAACAGATACGCAGTATTTT. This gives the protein CASSFLRETDTQYF.

CDR3 region: CASSGGNSNQPQHF. The CDR3 DNA follows: TGTGCCAGCAGCGGGGGGAATAGCAATCAGCCCCAGCATTTT. The rearrangement links TRBV7-8 to TRBJ1-5, with D possibly being TRBD1 (5 bases). The CDR3 runs 14 residues. V dropped 5 bases and J dropped 0 bases, with 8 bases sitting between them. Germline CDR1 is SGHVS and CDR2 is FQNEAQ.

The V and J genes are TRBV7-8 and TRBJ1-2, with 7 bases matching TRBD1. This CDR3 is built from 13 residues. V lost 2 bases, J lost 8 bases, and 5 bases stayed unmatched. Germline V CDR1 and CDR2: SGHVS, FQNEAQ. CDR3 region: CASSLRYRGGYTF. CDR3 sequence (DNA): TGTGCCAGCAGCTTACGTTACAGGGGCGGCTACACCTTC.

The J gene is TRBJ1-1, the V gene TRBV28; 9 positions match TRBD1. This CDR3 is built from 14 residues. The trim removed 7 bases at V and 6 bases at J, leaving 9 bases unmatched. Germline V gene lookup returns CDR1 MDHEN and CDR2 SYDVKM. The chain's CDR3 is CASKTGGRSAEAFF. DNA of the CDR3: TGTGCCAGCAAAACAGGGGGCAGGAGCGCTGAAGCTTTCTTT.

The CDR3 DNA reads TGCAGCGGGACGGACAGGGTAAAGGAAGCTTTCTTT. Translated, it gives CSGTDRVKEAFF. The J gene is TRBJ1-1, the V gene TRBV29-1; 8 nucleotides line up with TRBD1. The CDR3 runs to 12 residues. The V and J ends lost 7 bases and 8 bases, in that order; junction bases with no gene match: 9. The V gene's germline CDR1 is SQVTM and CDR2 ANQGSEA.

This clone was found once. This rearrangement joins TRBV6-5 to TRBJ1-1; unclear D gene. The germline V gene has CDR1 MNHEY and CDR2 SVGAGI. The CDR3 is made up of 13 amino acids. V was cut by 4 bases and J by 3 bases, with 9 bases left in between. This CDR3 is CASSSHQDTEAFF. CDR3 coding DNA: TGTGCCAGCAGTTCTCATCAGGACACTGAAGCTTTCTTT.

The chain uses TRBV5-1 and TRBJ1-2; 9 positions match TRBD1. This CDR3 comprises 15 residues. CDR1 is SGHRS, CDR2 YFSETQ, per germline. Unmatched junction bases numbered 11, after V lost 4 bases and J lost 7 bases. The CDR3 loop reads CASSRDRAESSGYTF. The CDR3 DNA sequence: TGCGCCAGCAGCCGGGACAGGGCTGAGTCAAGTGGCTACACCTTC.

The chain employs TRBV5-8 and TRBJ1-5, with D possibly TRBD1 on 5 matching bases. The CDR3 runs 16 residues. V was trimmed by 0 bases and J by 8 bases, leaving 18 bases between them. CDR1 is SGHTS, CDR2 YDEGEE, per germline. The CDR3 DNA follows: TGTGCCAGCAGCTTGGTCTCGCTCCGGGGGGGTGAGCCCCAGCATTTT. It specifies CASSLVSLRGGEPQHF. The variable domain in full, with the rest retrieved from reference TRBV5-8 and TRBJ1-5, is EAGVTQSPTHLIKTRGQQATLRCSPISGHTSVYWYQQALGLGLQFLLWYDEGEERNRGNFPPRFSGRQFPNYSSELNVNALELEDSALYLCASSLVSLRGGEPQHFGDGTRLSIL.

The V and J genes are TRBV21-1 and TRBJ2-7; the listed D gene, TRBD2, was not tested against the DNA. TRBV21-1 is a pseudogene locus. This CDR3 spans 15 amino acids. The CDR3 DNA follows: TGTGCCAGCCTCCAGGGGAGGGAGATTGTTTACGAGCAGTACGTC. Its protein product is CASLQGREIVYEQYV.

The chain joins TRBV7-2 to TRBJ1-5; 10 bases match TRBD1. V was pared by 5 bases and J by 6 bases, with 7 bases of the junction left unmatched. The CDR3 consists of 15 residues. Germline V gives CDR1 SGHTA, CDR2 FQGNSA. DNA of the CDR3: TGTGCCAGCAGCCTAGACAGGGGGCTAAGTCAGCCCCAGCATTTT. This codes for CASSLDRGLSQPQHF.